The present T cell receptor (beta chain) was sequenced within a study of PD-1 blockade in mismatch repair-deficient tumors. With respect to this clone: Compared with germline, one end of the junction differs, possibly owing to a read error.

The table came from immunoSEQ multiplex PCR; TCRdb's copy has only in-frame clones and leaves some out. The sample records 60,000 to 70,000 clones, approximately 89% being singletons. Germline-derived CDR1 and CDR2 are SSHAT and FNYEAQ (reference sequence). This CDR3 is 15 amino acids long. This TCR came from an adult with mismatch repair-deficient cancer. The gene calls are TRBV7-7 and TRBJ1-5; no definite D call. Material: peripheral blood, obtained 52 weeks after starting pembrolizumab. The DNA for the CDR3 is TGTGCTAGCAGCTTCCTGTTACAACACAATCAGCCCCAGCATTTT. Its protein is CASSFLLQHNQPQHF.